This TCR beta chain was found in a study of cytomegalovirus exposure and HLA in healthy donors. Primers: 60 Vbeta forward and 13 Jbeta reverse. Produced via immunoSEQ multiplex PCR; TCRdb's table is partial and in-frame only. In the table there are some 89,000 clones, 81% of which are singletons. General study findings and limits: One variant, a missense change in DCLRE1C, was linked in a later analysis to TCR beta V- and J-gene trimming.

This clone is a singleton in its sample. Its cognate antigen is unknown. Germline CDR1 reads SNHLY; CDR2 reads FYNNEI. Trimming pared 2 bases from V and 4 bases from J, leaving 15 bases between. This CDR3 is built from 15 residues. This clonotype was obtained from a woman in her twenties or thirties in good health and CMV-seronegative. The chain links TRBV2 to TRBJ2-7, with D maybe TRBD2 (6 bases). Specimen: PBMCs. This CDR3 reads CASSEIGTRTYEQYF. In DNA form, the CDR3 reads TGTGCCAGCAGTGAAATTGGGACTCGAACTTACGAGCAGTACTTC.